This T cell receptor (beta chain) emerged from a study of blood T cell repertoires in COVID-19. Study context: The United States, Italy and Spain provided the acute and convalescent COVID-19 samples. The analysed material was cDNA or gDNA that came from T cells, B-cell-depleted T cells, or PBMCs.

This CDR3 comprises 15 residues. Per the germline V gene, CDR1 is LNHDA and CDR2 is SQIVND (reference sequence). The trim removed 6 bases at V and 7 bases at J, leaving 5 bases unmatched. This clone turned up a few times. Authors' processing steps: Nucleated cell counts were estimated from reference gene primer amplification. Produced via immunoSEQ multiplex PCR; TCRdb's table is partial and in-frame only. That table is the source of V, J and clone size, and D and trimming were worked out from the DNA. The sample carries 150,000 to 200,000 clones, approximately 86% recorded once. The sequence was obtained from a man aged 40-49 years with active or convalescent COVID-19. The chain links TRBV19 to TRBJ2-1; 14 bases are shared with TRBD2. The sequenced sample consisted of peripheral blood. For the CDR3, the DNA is TGTGCCAGTAGGGACGGGACTAGCGGGGGTAATGAGCAGTTCTTC. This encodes CASRDGTSGGNEQFF.